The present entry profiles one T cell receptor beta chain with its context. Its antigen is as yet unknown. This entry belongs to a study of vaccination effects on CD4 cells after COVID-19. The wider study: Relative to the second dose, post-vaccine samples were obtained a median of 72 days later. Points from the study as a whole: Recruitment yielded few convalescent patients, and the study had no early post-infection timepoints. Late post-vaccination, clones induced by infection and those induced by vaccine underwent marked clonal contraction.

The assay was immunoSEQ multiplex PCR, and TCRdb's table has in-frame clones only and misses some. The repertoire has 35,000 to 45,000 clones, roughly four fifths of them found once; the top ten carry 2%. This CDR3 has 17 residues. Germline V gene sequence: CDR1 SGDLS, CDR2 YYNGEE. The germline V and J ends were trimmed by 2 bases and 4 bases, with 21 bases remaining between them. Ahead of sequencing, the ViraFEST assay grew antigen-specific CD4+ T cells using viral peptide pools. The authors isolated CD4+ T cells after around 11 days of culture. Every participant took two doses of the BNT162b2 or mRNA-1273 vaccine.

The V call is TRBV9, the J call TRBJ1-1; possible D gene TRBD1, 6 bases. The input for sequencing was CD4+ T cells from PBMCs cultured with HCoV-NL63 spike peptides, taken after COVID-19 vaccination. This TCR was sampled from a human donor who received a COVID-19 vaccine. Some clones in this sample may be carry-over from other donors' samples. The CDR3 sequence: CASSVSIDRRPGTEAFF. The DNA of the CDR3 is TGTGCCAGCAGCGTTTCCATTGACAGGCGCCCTGGCACTGAAGCTTTCTTT.